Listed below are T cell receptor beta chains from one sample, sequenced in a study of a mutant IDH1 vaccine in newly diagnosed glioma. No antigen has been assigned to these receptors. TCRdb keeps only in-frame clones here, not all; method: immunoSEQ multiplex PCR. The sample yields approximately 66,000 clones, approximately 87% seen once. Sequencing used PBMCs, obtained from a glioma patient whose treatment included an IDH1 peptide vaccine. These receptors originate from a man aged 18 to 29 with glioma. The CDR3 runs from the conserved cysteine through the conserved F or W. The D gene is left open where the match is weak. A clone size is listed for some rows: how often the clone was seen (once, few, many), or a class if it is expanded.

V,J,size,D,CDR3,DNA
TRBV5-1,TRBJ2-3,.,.,CASSFTPGDSTQYF,TGCGCCAGCAGCTTTACACCGGGGGACTCTACGCAGTATTTT
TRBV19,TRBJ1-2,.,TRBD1,CATRDRGFGYTF,TGTGCCACCCGGGACAGGGGGTTCGGCTACACCTTC
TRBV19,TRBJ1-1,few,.,CASSIAWGTEAFF,TGTGCCAGTAGTATAGCTTGGGGGACTGAAGCTTTCTTT
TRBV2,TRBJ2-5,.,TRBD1,CASSEYGTGGETQYF,TGTGCCAGCAGTGAATACGGGACAGGGGGGGAGACCCAGTACTTC
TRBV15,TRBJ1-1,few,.,CATSSGGNLGTEAFF,TGTGCCACCAGCTCCGGGGGCAATTTGGGCACTGAAGCTTTCTTT
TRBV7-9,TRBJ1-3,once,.,CASSLTVSGNTIYF,TGTGCCAGCAGCTTAACGGTCTCTGGAAACACCATATATTTT
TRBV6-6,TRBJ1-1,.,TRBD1,CASSPPTGGADTEAFF,TGTGCCAGCAGTCCCCCGACAGGGGGCGCGGACACTGAAGCTTTCTTT
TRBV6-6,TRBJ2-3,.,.,CASSSGTSTDTQYF,TGTGCCAGCAGTTCCGGGACTAGCACAGATACGCAGTATTTT
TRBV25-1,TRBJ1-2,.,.,CASSPPLGSQIYGYTF,TGTGCCAGCAGTCCTCCCCTTGGCAGCCAGATCTATGGCTACACCTTC
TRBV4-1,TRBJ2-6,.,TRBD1,CASSSGDRYSSGANVLTF,TGCGCCAGCAGCTCCGGGGACAGATACTCCTCTGGGGCCAACGTCCTGACTTTC
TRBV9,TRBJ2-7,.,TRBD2,CASSVAAASGTYEQYF,TGTGCCAGCAGCGTAGCAGCGGCTAGCGGTACCTACGAGCAGTACTTC
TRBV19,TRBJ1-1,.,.,CASSIGLGSNTEAFF,TGTGCCAGTAGTATTGGCCTTGGAAGTAACACTGAAGCTTTCTTT
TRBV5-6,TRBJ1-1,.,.,CASSLWGTARFMNTEAFF,TGTGCCAGCAGCTTGTGGGGGACGGCAAGATTCATGAACACTGAAGCTTTCTTT
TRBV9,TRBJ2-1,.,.,CASSVDGLNEQFF,TGTGCCAGCAGCGTAGACGGGTTGAATGAGCAGTTCTTC
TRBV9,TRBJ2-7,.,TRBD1,CASSVGSGTAAYEQYF,TGTGCCAGCAGCGTAGGAAGTGGGACAGCCGCCTACGAGCAGTACTTC
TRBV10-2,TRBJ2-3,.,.,CASTSWVGTDTQYF,TGCGCCAGCACCTCGTGGGTAGGAACAGATACGCAGTATTTT
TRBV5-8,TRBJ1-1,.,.,CASSLSTRGRTEAFF,TGTGCCAGCAGCTTATCGACAAGGGGTCGGACTGAAGCTTTCTTT
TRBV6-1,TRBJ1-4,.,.,CASSNPNEKLFF,TGTGCCAGCAGTAACCCTAATGAAAAACTGTTTTTT
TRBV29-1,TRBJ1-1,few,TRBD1,CSLQGGSYTEAFF,TGCAGCCTTCAAGGGGGCTCATACACTGAAGCTTTCTTT
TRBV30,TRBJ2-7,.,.,CAWLGGPEQYF,TGTGCCTGGCTGGGCGGGCCCGAGCAGTACTTC
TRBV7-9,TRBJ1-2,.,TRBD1,CASSPGQTVSGYGYTF,TGTGCCAGCAGCCCGGGACAGACGGTCTCCGGCTATGGCTACACCTTC
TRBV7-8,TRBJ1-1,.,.,CASSLPKALGGTANTEAFF,TGTGCCAGCAGCCTCCCGAAAGCTCTTGGGGGCACCGCAAACACTGAAGCTTTCTTT
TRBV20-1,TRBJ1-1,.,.,CSARWDTEAFF,TGCAGTGCTAGGTGGGACACTGAAGCTTTCTTT
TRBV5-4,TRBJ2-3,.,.,CASSLDRATSTDTQYF,TGTGCCAGCAGCTTGGACAGAGCAACTAGCACAGATACGCAGTATTTT
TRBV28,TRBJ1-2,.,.,CASRDIYGYTF,TGTGCCAGCAGGGACATATATGGCTACACCTTC
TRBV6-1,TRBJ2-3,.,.,CASSDVLTDTQYF,TGTGCCAGCAGTGACGTTCTCACAGATACGCAGTATTTT
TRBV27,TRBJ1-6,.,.,CASSLQGLNSPLHF,TGTGCCAGCAGCCTTCAGGGGCTTAATTCACCCCTCCACTTT
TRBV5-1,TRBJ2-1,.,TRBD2,CASRLSGVLSYNEQFF,TGCGCCAGCAGACTTAGCGGGGTCCTCTCCTACAATGAGCAGTTCTTC
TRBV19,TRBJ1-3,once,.,CASWQSPSGNTIYF,TGTGCCAGTTGGCAGTCGCCTTCTGGAAACACCATATATTTT
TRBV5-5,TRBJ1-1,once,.,CASSGVMNTEAFF,TGTGCCAGCAGCGGCGTCATGAACACTGAAGCTTTCTTT
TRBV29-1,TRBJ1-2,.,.,CSVGGGTDVYGYTF,TGCAGCGTTGGGGGGGGGACCGACGTCTATGGCTACACCTTC
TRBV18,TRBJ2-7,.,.,CATSSSGVEQYF,TGTGCCACGTCATCTTCAGGGGTCGAGCAGTACTTC
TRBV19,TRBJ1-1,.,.,CASSINFIQEVTEAFF,TGTGCCAGTAGTATAAATTTCATACAGGAGGTAACTGAAGCTTTCTTT
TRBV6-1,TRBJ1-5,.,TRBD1,CASSERDSRLPQHF,TGTGCCAGCAGTGAAAGGGACAGCCGCCTTCCCCAGCATTTT
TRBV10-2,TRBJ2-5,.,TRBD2,CASKIGGGVYQETQYF,TGCGCCAGCAAAATCGGCGGGGGGGTGTACCAAGAGACCCAGTACTTC
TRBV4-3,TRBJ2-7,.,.,CASSQDQGPVYEQYF,TGCGCCAGCAGCCAAGATCAGGGTCCGGTCTACGAGCAGTACTTC
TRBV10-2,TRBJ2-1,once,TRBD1,CASTRDRTYNEQFF,TGCGCCAGCACCAGGGACAGAACCTACAATGAGCAGTTCTTC
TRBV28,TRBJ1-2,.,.,CASSIPSGGGYGYTF,TGTGCCAGCAGTATCCCCTCCGGGGGCGGCTATGGCTACACCTTC
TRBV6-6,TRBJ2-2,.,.,CASSYPGANTGELFF,TGTGCCAGCAGTTACCCGGGGGCGAACACCGGGGAGCTGTTTTTT
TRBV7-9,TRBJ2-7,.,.,CASSAPGRGGEQYF,TGTGCCAGCAGCGCCCCAGGCAGAGGGGGGGAGCAGTACTTC
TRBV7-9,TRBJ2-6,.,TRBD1,CASSLGQVHLGSNVLTF,TGTGCCAGCAGCTTGGGACAGGTACATCTTGGGTCTAACGTCCTGACTTTC